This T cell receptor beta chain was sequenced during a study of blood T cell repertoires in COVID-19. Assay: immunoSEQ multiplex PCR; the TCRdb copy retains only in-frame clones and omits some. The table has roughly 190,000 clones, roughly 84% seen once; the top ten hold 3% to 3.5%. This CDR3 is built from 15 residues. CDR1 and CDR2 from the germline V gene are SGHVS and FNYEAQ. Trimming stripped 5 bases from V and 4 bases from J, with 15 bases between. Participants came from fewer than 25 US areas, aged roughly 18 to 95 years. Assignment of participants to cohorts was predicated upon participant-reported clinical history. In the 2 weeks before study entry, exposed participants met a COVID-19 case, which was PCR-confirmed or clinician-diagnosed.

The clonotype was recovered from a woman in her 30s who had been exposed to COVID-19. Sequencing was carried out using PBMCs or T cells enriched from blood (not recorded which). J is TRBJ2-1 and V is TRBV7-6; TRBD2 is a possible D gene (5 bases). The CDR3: CASSLWGEGYNEQFF. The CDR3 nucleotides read TGTGCCAGCAGCCTTTGGGGAGAGGGATACAATGAGCAGTTCTTC. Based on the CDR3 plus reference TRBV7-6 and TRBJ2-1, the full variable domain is GAGVSQSPRYKVTKRGQDVALRCDPISGHVSLYWYRQALGQGPEFLTYFNYEAQQDKSGLPNDRFSAERPEGSISTLTIQRTEQRDSAMYRCASSLWGEGYNEQFFGPGTRLTVL.